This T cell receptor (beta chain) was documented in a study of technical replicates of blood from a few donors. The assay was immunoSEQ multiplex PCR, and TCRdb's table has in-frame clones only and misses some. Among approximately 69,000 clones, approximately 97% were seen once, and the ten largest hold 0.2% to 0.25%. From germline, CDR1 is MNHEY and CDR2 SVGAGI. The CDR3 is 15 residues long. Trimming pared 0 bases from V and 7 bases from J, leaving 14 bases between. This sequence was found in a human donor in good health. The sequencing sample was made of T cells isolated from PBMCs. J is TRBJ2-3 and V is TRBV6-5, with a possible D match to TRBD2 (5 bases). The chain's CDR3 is CASSYSAGTRNTQYF. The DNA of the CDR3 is TGTGCCAGCAGTTACTCGGCGGGTACACGTAATACGCAGTATTTT.